The entry that follows covers one T cell receptor beta chain sequence. What it binds is unknown. The sample comes from a study of T cell clones after liver transplantation. Whole-study context: TCRbeta sequencing after a pre-transplant mixed lymphocyte reaction identified graft-donor-reactive clones, later tracked in post-transplant blood. Findings of the study overall: Compared with third party-reactive sequences, donor-reactive ones declined more, independent of withdrawal success.

Proliferating CFSE-low MLR cells were sequenced to define alloreactive TCRbeta sequences. Pre-transplant recipient cells responded to graft donor PBMCs, splenocytes, lymph-node cells, or third-party PBMCs. CDR3 length: 14 amino acids. The ends lost 1 base at V and 7 bases at J; junction bases unmatched: 3. The germline V gene encodes CDR1 SGHVS and CDR2 FNYEAQ. The protocol was immunoSEQ multiplex PCR, while the TCRdb copy is restricted to in-frame clones and leaves out a portion. The repertoire holds fewer than 6,500 clones, with 31% as singletons. V and J are TRBV7-6 and TRBJ1-4; 7 positions agree with TRBD1. Sequencing used CD4+ T cells from cultured PBMCs. The sequence was collected from a human patient who received a liver transplant. The graft donor may have given rise to some T cells. In DNA, the CDR3 is TGTGCCAGCAGCTTAGGTCGGGACAGTGAAAAACTGTTTTTT. It encodes CASSLGRDSEKLFF.